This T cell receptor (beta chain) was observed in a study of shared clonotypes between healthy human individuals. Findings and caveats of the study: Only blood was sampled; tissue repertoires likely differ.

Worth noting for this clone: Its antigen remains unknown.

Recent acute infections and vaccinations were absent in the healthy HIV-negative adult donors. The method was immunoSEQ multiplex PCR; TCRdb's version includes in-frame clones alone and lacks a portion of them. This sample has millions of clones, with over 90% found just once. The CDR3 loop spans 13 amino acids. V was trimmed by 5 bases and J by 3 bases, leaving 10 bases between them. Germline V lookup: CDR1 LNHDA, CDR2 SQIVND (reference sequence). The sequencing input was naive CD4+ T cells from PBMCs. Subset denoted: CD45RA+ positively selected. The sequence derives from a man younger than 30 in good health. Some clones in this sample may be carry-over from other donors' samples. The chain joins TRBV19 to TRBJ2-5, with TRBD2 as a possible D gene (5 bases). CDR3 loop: CASSVDGEETQYF. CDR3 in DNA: TGTGCCAGTAGTGTCGACGGGGAAGAGACCCAGTACTTC.